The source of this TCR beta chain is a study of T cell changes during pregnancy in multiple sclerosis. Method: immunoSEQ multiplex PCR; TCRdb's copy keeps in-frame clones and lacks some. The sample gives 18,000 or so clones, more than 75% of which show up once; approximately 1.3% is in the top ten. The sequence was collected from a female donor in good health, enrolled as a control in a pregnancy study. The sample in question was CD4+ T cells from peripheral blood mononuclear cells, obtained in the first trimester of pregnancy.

The CDR3 DNA reads as TGTGCCAGTAGTACCGGGACTAGCGGGGGGGTGTTCGATACGCAGTATTTT. Translated, it gives CASSTGTSGGVFDTQYF. This rearrangement joins TRBV19 to TRBJ2-3; 16 bases map to TRBD2. Germline V lookup: CDR1 LNHDA, CDR2 SQIVND (reference sequence). J gave up 6 bases and V 4 bases, and 7 bases lay outside the gene matches. The CDR3 is 17 amino acids.